A selection of T cell receptor beta chains follows, all from one sample in a study of T cell responses to AZD1222 COVID-19 vaccine. Method: immunoSEQ multiplex PCR; TCRdb's copy keeps in-frame clones and lacks some. The sample lists about 60,000 clones, around 87% occurring once. Here the sequenced sample was peripheral blood, taken on day 0 of AZD1222 vaccination. The receptors were gathered from an adult in good health. The conserved cysteine and the conserved F or W are not part of the CDR3 here.

j_call,v_call,cdr3_aa
TRBJ1-1,TRBV30,AWSTTGQTILMNTEAF
TRBJ1-1,TRBV4-1,ASSQVDGGNTEAF
TRBJ1-4,TRBV2,ASGRTGGEEKLF
TRBJ2-3,TRBV7-2,ASSSLAGGPGDTQY
TRBJ2-7,TRBV11-2,ASSLDLGRLYEQY
TRBJ2-5,TRBV4-1,ASSPAPGLAGGGPGETQY
TRBJ1-2,TRBV28,ASRKFGDSRHYGYT
TRBJ2-3,TRBV5-1,ASSKTPAGVGGTDTQY
TRBJ1-4,TRBV28,ASSFGSGAAEKLF
TRBJ2-5,TRBV5-6,ASSSSGTGGDPQETQY
TRBJ2-1,TRBV11-3,ASSPPTGQSEQF
TRBJ1-5,TRBV5-1,ASSLGVGGRRQPQH
TRBJ2-1,TRBV5-5,ASSLDREEQF
TRBJ1-6,TRBV18,ASSPQADNNSPLH
TRBJ1-2,TRBV19,ASSGTDRGVSGYT
TRBJ2-3,TRBV5-1,ASSLEAGVSDTQY
TRBJ2-3,TRBV14,ASSQAGQGTDTQY
TRBJ2-7,TRBV7-3,ASSMGPGDEQY
TRBJ1-1,TRBV2,ASSPQGIPEAF
TRBJ2-2,TRBV5-1,ASSTGTSGKNTGELF
TRBJ2-1,TRBV18,ASSLNGRAYYNEQF
TRBJ2-7,TRBV28,ASSYQGGSYEQY
TRBJ2-5,TRBV7-8,ASSPSGRAEETQY
TRBJ1-6,TRBV2,ASSESTGSSPLH
TRBJ2-3,TRBV3-1/TRBV3-2,ASSLRLAGGSDTQY
TRBJ1-5,TRBV7-2,ASSLISTQPQH
TRBJ1-2,TRBV2,ASSLSGGYT
TRBJ2-7,TRBV13,ASSSLDRGEQY
TRBJ2-1,TRBV3-1/TRBV3-2,ASRLSGLFGQF
TRBJ1-6,TRBV9,ASSVDGGNNSPLH
TRBJ2-7,TRBV19,ASPCSPWKTRCRSGEQY
TRBJ2-2,TRBV7-9,ASSLVFTGELF
TRBJ2-5,TRBV7-2,ASTLGLLGTGGRETQY
TRBJ2-1,TRBV7-9,ASSSRSSGRELNEQF
TRBJ1-3,TRBV28,ASSFWDSTGNTIY
TRBJ2-7,TRBV4-1,ASSQQDRVLSEQY
TRBJ2-7,TRBV2,ASSELAYEQY
TRBJ2-5,TRBV10-3,ATGDRGLETQY
TRBJ2-7,TRBV13,ASSMLRSLHYEQY
TRBJ1-1,TRBV7-9,ASSPATGNTEAF
TRBJ1-2,TRBV28,ASSRYRDRNYGYT
TRBJ1-5,TRBV19,ASSKVGNSNQPQH
TRBJ2-7,TRBV2,ASRVAGRVSEQY
TRBJ2-1,TRBV24-1,ATSDFIHDEQF
TRBJ1-3,TRBV9,ASSLLGNTIY
TRBJ1-5,TRBV4-3,ASSQGLGRNQPQH
TRBJ2-5,TRBV13,ASSLGQGYQETQY
TRBJ1-1,TRBV27,ASSLQPGSGFANTEAF
TRBJ2-5,TRBV28,ASSPWGEHQETQY
TRBJ2-2,TRBV7-3,ASAGQNTGELF
TRBJ2-3,TRBV28,ASTYYKASTDTQY
TRBJ1-1,TRBV7-3,ASSGQGATEAF
TRBJ2-3,TRBV5-1,ASSWTSGRFTDTQY
TRBJ1-4,TRBV10-3,AISEPGPNEKLF
TRBJ2-1,TRBV7-3,ASSLRGTSGIEQF
TRBJ2-1,TRBV7-3,ASSHPGTYNEQF
TRBJ1-5,TRBV6-5,ASMASHSNQPQH
TRBJ2-3,TRBV12-5,ASGLVPEGQVEGTDTQY
TRBJ2-7,TRBV27,ASSLIQGTYEQY